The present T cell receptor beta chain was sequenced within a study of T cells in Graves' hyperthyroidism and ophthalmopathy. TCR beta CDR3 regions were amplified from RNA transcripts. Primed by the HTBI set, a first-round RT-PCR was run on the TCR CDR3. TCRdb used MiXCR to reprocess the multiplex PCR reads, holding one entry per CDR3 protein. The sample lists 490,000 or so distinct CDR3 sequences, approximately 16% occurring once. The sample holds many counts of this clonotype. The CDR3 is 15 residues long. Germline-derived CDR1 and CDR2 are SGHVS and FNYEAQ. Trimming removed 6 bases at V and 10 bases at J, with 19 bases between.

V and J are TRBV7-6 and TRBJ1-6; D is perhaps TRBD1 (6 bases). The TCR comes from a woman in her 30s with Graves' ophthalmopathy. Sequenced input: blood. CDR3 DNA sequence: TGTGCCAGCAGTCTGGGGTCGGGGGCCCTCTCACCCCTCCACTTT. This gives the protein CASSLGSGALSPLHF. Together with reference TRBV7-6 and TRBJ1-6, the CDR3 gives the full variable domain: GAGVSQSPRYKVTKRGQDVALRCDPISGHVSLYWYRQALGQGPEFLTYFNYEAQQDKSGLPNDRFSAERPEGSISTLTIQRTEQRDSAMYRCASSLGSGALSPLHFGNGTRLTVT.